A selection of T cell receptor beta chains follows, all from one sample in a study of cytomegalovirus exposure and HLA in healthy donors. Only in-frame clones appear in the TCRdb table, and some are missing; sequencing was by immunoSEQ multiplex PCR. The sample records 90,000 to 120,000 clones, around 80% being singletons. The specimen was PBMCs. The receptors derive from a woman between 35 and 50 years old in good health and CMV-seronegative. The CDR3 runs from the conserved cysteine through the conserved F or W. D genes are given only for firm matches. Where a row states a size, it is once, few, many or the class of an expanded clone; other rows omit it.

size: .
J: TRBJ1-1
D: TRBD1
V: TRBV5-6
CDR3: CASSGKQGTYGFF
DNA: TGTGCCAGCAGCGGCAAACAGGGGACTTATGGTTTCTTT

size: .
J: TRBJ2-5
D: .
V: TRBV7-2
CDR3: CASSTTRRALETQYF
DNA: TGTGCCAGCAGTACAACCCGGAGAGCTTTAGAGACCCAGTACTTC

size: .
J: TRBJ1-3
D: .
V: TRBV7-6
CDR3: CASSRDTHSGNTIYF
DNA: TGTGCCAGCAGCCGGGACACCCACTCTGGAAACACCATATATTTT

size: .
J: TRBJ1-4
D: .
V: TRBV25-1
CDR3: CASRQGIGKLFF
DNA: TGTGCCAGCAGGCAGGGTATAGGAAAACTGTTTTTT

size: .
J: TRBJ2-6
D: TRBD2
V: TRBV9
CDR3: CASSDLLAGGPLSGANVLTF
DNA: TGTGCCAGCAGCGATCTACTAGCGGGAGGGCCCTTGTCTGGGGCCAACGTCCTGACTTTC

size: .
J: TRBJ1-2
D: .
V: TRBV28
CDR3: CASRRGSDYGYTF
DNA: TGTGCCAGCCGAAGAGGATCTGACTATGGCTACACCTTC

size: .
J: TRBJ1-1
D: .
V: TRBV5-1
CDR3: CASSLPGLREEAFF
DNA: TGCGCCAGCAGCTTACCAGGTCTTCGGGAGGAGGCTTTCTTT

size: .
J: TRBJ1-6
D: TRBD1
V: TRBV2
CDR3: CASTGGNDNSPLHF
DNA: TGTGCCAGCACAGGGGGCAACGATAATTCACCCCTCCACTTT

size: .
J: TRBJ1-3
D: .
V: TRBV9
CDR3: CASTSSGEGTGNTIYF
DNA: TGTGCCAGCACGTCCTCGGGGGAGGGGACTGGAAACACCATATATTTT

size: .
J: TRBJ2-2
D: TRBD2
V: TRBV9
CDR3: CASSTRGLAGEAGELFF
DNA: TGTGCCAGCAGCACCCGGGGACTAGCGGGAGAAGCCGGGGAGCTGTTTTTT

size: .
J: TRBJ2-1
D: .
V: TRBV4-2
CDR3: CASSQDTMYNEQFF
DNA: TGTGCCAGCAGCCAAGATACTATGTACAATGAGCAGTTCTTC

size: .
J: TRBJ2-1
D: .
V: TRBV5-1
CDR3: CASSSLSGNEQFF
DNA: TGCGCCAGCAGCTCCCTTAGCGGAAATGAGCAGTTCTTC

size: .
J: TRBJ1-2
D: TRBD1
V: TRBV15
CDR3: CATSKDRAQTIYGYTF
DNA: TGTGCCACCAGCAAAGACAGGGCTCAAACTATTTATGGCTACACCTTC

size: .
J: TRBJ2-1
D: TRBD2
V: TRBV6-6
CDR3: CASSPLAGRYNEQFF
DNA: TGTGCCAGCAGTCCCTTAGCGGGACGTTACAATGAGCAGTTCTTC

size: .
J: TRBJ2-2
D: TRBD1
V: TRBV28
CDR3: CASSFSVWSGQGFSGELFF
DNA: TGTGCCAGCAGTTTTTCCGTTTGGTCTGGACAGGGGTTTTCCGGGGAGCTGTTTTTT

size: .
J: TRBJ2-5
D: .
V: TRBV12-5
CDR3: CASGLTTDGRISVETQYF
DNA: TGTGCTAGTGGTTTGACAACCGATGGGAGAATAAGTGTTGAGACCCAGTACTTC

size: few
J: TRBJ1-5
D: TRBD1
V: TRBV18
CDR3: CASSPYSGGGPQHF
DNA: TGTGCCAGCTCACCATATTCAGGGGGCGGGCCCCAGCATTTT

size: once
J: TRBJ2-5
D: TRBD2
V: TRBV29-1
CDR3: CSGLAGGGETQYF
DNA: TGCAGCGGTTTAGCGGGAGGGGGCGAGACCCAGTACTTC

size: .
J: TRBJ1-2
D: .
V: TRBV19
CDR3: CASSTNTGTNYGYTF
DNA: TGTGCCAGTAGTACGAATACCGGGACTAACTATGGCTACACCTTC

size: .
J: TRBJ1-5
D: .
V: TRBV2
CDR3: CASRWGLLGQPQHF
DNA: TGTGCCAGCAGATGGGGCTTATTGGGTCAGCCCCAGCATTTT

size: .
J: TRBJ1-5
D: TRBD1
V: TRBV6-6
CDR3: CASIRDSRGNQPQHF
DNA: TGTGCCAGCATCCGGGACAGCAGGGGCAATCAGCCCCAGCATTTT

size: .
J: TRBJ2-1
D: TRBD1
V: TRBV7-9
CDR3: CASSLVGTGRIDEQFF
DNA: TGTGCCAGCAGCTTAGTTGGGACAGGGCGGATCGATGAGCAGTTCTTC

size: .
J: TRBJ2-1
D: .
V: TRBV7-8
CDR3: CASSSSGLAYNEQFF
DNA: TGTGCCAGCAGCTCGTCGGGGCTAGCGTACAATGAGCAGTTCTTC

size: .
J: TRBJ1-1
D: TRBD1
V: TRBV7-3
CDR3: CASSLPRGVFVNTEAFF
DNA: TGTGCCAGCAGCCTCCCCAGGGGGGTGTTCGTGAACACTGAAGCTTTCTTT

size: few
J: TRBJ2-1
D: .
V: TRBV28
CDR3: CASSLPGYNEQFF
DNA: TGTGCCAGCAGTTTGCCAGGATACAATGAGCAGTTCTTC

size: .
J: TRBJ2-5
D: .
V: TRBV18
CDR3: CASSLNLGQETQYF
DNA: TGTGCCAGCTCACTCAACCTAGGACAAGAGACCCAGTACTTC

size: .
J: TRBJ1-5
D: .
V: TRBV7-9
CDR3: CASSYSNQPQHF
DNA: TGTGCCAGCAGTTATAGCAATCAGCCCCAGCATTTT

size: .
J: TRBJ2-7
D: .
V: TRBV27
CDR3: CASTLKAAGGIYEQYF
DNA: TGTGCCAGCACCCTTAAGGCGGCAGGGGGGATATACGAGCAGTACTTC

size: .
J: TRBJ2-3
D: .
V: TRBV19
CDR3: CASSIVRQGDTQYF
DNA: TGTGCCAGTAGTATAGTCCGGCAGGGAGATACGCAGTATTTT

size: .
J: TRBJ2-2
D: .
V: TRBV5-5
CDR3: CASSLAYRATGELFF
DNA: TGTGCCAGCAGCTTGGCCTACAGGGCCACCGGGGAGCTGTTTTTT

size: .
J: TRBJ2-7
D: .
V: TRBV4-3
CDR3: CASSQGWDFNYEQYF
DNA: TGCGCCAGCAGCCAAGGTTGGGACTTCAACTACGAGCAGTACTTC

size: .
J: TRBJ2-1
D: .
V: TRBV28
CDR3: CASSLSTGAGYNEQFF
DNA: TGTGCCAGCAGTTTAAGTACGGGAGCGGGCTACAATGAGCAGTTCTTC

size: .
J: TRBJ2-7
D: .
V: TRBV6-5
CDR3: CASSWIRATSEQYF
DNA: TGTGCCAGCAGTTGGATCAGGGCGACTAGCGAGCAGTACTTC

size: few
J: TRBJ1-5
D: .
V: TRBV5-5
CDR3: CASSWELDRFSNQPQHF
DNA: TGTGCCAGCAGCTGGGAATTGGACAGATTTAGCAATCAGCCCCAGCATTTT

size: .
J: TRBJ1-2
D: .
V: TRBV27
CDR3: CASSKYRDINYGYTF
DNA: TGTGCCAGCAGTAAATACCGGGACATTAACTATGGCTACACCTTC

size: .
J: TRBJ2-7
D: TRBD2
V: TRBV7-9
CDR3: CASSSIAGGPYEQYF
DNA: TGTGCCAGCAGCTCAATAGCGGGAGGTCCCTACGAGCAGTACTTC

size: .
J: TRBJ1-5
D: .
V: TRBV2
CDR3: CASMLDQPQHF
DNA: TGTGCCAGCATGCTAGATCAGCCCCAGCATTTT

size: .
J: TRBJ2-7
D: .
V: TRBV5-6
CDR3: CASSLGATVYEQYF
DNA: TGTGCCAGCAGCTTGGGGGCCACAGTTTACGAGCAGTACTTC

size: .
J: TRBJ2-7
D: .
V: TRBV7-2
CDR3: CASSPRLGSAYEQYF
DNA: TGTGCCAGCAGCCCCCGGCTAGGAAGTGCATACGAGCAGTACTTC

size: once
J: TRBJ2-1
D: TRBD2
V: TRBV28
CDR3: CASTLSAGASNNEQFF
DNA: TGTGCCAGCACCCTCTCAGCGGGAGCGTCGAACAATGAGCAGTTCTTC

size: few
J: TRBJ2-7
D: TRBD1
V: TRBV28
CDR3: CASSLWVVVGQTYEQYF
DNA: TGTGCCAGCAGTTTATGGGTGGTTGTGGGACAGACTTACGAGCAGTACTTC

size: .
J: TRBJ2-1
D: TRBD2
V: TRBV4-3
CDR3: CASSQDLRTSKYNEQFF
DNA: TGCGCCAGCAGCCAAGATCTCAGGACTAGTAAGTACAATGAGCAGTTCTTC

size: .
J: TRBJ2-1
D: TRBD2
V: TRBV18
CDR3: CASSPPGTSGRNEQFF
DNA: TGTGCCAGCTCACCGCCCGGGACTAGCGGGAGGAATGAGCAGTTCTTC

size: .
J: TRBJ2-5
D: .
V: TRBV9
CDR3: CASSVAPLQETQYF
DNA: TGTGCCAGCAGCGTAGCCCCCCTACAAGAGACCCAGTACTTC

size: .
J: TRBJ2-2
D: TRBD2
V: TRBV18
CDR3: CASCRTSDNTGELFF
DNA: TGTGCCAGCTGTCGGACTAGCGATAACACCGGGGAGCTGTTTTTT

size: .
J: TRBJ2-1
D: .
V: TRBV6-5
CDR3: CASSYSLQSGYNEQFF
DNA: TGTGCCAGCAGTTATAGCCTTCAATCGGGTTACAATGAGCAGTTCTTC

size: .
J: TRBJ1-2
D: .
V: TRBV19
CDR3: CASRGAQDYGYTF
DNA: TGTGCCAGTAGGGGGGCGCAGGACTATGGCTACACCTTC

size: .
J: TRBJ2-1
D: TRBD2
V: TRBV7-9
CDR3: CASSYSGRTYNEQFF
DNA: TGTGCCAGCAGCTATAGCGGGAGAACCTACAATGAGCAGTTCTTC

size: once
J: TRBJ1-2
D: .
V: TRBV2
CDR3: CASTTYPGNYGYTF
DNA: TGTGCCAGCACCACCTACCCGGGTAACTATGGCTACACCTTC

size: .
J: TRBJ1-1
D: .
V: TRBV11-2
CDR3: CASSLDPSMNTEAFF
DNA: TGTGCCAGCAGCTTAGATCCCAGTATGAACACTGAAGCTTTCTTT

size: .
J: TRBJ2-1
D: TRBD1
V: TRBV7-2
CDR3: CASSLRFRGPGSYNEQFF
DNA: TGTGCCAGCAGCTTAAGATTCAGGGGGCCGGGCTCCTACAATGAGCAGTTCTTC

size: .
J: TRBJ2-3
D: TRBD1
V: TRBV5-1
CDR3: CASSLVIAGTGDTQYF
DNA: TGCGCCAGCAGCTTGGTCATTGCGGGGACAGGGGATACGCAGTATTTT

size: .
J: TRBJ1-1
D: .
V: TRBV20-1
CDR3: CSGRQGYEAFF
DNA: TGCAGTGGAAGACAAGGATATGAAGCTTTCTTT

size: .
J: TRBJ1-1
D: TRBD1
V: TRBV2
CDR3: CASSWGQKNTEAFF
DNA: TGTGCCAGCAGTTGGGGACAGAAGAACACTGAAGCTTTCTTT

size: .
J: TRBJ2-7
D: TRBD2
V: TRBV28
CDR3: CASRRLAAHYEQYF
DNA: TGTGCCAGCAGACGACTAGCGGCCCACTACGAGCAGTACTTC